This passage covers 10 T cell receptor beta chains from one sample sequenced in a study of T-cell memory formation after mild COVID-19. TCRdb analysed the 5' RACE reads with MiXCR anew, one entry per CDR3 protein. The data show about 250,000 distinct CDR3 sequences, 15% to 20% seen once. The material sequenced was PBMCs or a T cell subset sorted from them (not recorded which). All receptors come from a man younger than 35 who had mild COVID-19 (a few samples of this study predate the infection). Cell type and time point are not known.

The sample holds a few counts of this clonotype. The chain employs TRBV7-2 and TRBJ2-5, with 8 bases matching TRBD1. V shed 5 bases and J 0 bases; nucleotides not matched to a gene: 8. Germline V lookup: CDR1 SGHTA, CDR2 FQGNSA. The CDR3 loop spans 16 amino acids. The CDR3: CASSGQGRGYQETQYF. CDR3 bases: TGTGCCAGCAGCGGACAGGGACGGGGGTACCAAGAGACCCAGTACTTC.

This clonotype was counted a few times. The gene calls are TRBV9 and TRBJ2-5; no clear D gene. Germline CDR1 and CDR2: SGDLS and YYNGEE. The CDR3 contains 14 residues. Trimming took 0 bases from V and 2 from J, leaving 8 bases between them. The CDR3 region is CASSVDTQQETQYF. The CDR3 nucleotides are TGTGCCAGCAGCGTAGACACGCAACAAGAGACCCAGTACTTC. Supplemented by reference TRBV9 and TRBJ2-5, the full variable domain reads DSGVTQTPKHLITATGQRVTLRCSPRSGDLSVYWYQQSLDQGLQFLIQYYNGEERAKGNILERFSAQQFPDLHSELNLSSLELGDSALYFCASSVDTQQETQYFGPGTRLLVL.

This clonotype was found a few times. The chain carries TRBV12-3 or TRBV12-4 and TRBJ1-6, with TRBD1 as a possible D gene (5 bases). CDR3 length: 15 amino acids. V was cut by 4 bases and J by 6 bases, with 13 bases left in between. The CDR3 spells CASSSRGGINSPLHF. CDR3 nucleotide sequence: TGTGCCAGCAGTTCGCGTGGGGGGATTAATTCACCCCTCCACTTT.

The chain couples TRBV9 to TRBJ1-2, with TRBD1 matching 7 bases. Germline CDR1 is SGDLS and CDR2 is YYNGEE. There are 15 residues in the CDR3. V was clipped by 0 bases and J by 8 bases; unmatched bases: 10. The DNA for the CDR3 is TGTGCCAGCAGCGTAGATCCCGGACAGGACGAAGGCTACACCTTC. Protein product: CASSVDPGQDEGYTF. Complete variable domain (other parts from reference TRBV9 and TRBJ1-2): DSGVTQTPKHLITATGQRVTLRCSPRSGDLSVYWYQQSLDQGLQFLIQYYNGEERAKGNILERFSAQQFPDLHSELNLSSLELGDSALYFCASSVDPGQDEGYTFGSGTRLTVV.

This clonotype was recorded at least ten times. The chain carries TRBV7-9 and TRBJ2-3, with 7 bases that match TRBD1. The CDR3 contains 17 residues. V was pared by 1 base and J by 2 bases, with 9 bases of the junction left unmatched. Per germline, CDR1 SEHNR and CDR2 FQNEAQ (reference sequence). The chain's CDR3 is CASSLDGTASITDTQYF. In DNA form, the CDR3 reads TGTGCCAGCAGCTTAGATGGGACAGCTTCTATCACAGATACGCAGTATTTT.

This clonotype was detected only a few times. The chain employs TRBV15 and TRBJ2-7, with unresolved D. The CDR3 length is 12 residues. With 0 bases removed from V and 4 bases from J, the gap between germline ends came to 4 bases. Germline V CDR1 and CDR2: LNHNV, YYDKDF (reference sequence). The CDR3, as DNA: TGTGCCACCAGCAGAGATACGTACGAGCAGTACTTC. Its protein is CATSRDTYEQYF.

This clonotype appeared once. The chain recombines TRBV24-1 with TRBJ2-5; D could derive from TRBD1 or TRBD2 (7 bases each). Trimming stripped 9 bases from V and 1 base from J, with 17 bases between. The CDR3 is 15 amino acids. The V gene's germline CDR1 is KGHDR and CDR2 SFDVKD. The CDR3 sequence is CATASGGQPQETQYF. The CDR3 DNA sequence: TGTGCCACCGCTTCGGGGGGACAGCCCCAAGAGACCCAGTACTTC.

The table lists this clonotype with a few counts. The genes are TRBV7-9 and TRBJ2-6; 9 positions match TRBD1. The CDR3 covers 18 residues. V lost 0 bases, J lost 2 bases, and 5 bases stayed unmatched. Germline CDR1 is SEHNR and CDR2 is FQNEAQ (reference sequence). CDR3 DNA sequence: TGTGCCAGCAGCTTAGCGGGACAGGGTCGAGCTGGGGCCAACGTCCTGACTTTC. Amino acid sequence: CASSLAGQGRAGANVLTF.

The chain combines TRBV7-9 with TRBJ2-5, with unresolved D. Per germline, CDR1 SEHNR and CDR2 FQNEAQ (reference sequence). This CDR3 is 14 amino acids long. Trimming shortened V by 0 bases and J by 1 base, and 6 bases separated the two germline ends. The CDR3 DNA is TGTGCCAGCAGCTTAGCTCCAGTCCAAGAGACCCAGTACTTC. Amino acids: CASSLAPVQETQYF.

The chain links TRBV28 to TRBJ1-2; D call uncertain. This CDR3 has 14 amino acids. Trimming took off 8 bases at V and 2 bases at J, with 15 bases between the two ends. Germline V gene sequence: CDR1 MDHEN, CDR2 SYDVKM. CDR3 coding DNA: TGTGCCAGCCGGTCTTGGGCCACAAACTATGGCTACACCTTC. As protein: CASRSWATNYGYTF.